This is a list of T cell receptor beta chains from one sample in a study of CD8+CD57+ T cells in acquired aplastic anemia. Via MiXCR, TCRdb re-called the reads, giving one row per CDR3 protein. The sample lists tens of thousands of distinct CDR3 sequences; roughly half were seen once. The specimen sequenced was sorted CD4+, CD8+, or CD8+CD57+ T cells (not recorded which) from PBMCs. Receptor source: a human donor in good health, serving as a control. CDR3s include the opening cysteine and the closing phenylalanine or tryptophan. Fields, in order: CDR3 DNA, CDR3 protein, V gene, J gene, clone size, D gene. A D gene is named only where the DNA matches it firmly. Clone size appears in some rows only: once, few, many, or a class for an expanded clone.

CDR3 DNA: TGTGCCAGCAGGGCCTACGGCGGTGAAGCTTTCTTT
CDR3 protein: CASRAYGGEAFF
V gene: TRBV12-3/TRBV12-4
J gene: TRBJ1-1
clone size: many
D gene: -

CDR3 DNA: TGTGCCAGCAGCTTAGCAACAGGGGAGTACGAGCAGTACTTC
CDR3 protein: CASSLATGEYEQYF
V gene: TRBV7-6
J gene: TRBJ2-7
clone size: -
D gene: TRBD1

CDR3 DNA: TGCAGCGCGGGACGGGGGGATCCAGATACGCAGTATTTT
CDR3 protein: CSAGRGDPDTQYF
V gene: TRBV29-1
J gene: TRBJ2-3
clone size: few
D gene: TRBD2

CDR3 DNA: TGTGCCAGCAGCAACCGGGACAGGGGGCAGGTCTATGGCTACACCTTC
CDR3 protein: CASSNRDRGQVYGYTF
V gene: TRBV11-2
J gene: TRBJ1-2
clone size: many
D gene: TRBD1

CDR3 DNA: TGTGCCAGCCGAGTCGGGCCCGGGGAGCTGTTTTTT
CDR3 protein: CASRVGPGELFF
V gene: TRBV2
J gene: TRBJ2-2
clone size: -
D gene: -

CDR3 DNA: TGTGCCAGCAGCTTAGCGGTGGGGACCTACGAGCAGTACTTC
CDR3 protein: CASSLAVGTYEQYF
V gene: TRBV7-9
J gene: TRBJ2-7
clone size: -
D gene: -

CDR3 DNA: TGTGCCAGTAGTATAGATAGGGGGGAGGGCACTGAAGCTTTCTTT
CDR3 protein: CASSIDRGEGTEAFF
V gene: TRBV19
J gene: TRBJ1-1
clone size: once
D gene: -

CDR3 DNA: TGTGCCAGCAGCCACTACTCCGACAGGGATCGTGGCTACACCTTC
CDR3 protein: CASSHYSDRDRGYTF
V gene: TRBV7-9
J gene: TRBJ1-2
clone size: -
D gene: TRBD1

CDR3 DNA: TGTGCCAGCAGTGAGACAGGTAATCAGCCCCAGCATTTT
CDR3 protein: CASSETGNQPQHF
V gene: TRBV2
J gene: TRBJ1-5
clone size: few
D gene: -

CDR3 DNA: TGCGCCAGCAGTGAGTCTAGGCCAGGGGTCACCTACAATGAGCAGTTCTTC
CDR3 protein: CASSESRPGVTYNEQFF
V gene: TRBV10-1
J gene: TRBJ2-1
clone size: -
D gene: -

CDR3 DNA: TGTGCCAGCAGCCAGTGGACAGGGCGGACTGAAGCTTTCTTT
CDR3 protein: CASSQWTGRTEAFF
V gene: TRBV7-8
J gene: TRBJ1-1
clone size: many
D gene: TRBD1

CDR3 DNA: TGTGCCAGCACGCCCGGGGGAGGGACAGCGGAGTACTTC
CDR3 protein: CASTPGGGTAEYF
V gene: TRBV12-3/TRBV12-4
J gene: TRBJ2-7
clone size: few
D gene: -

CDR3 DNA: TGTGCCATCACTCCTACAGGGCAGGGCTCCTACAATGAGCAGTTCTTC
CDR3 protein: CAITPTGQGSYNEQFF
V gene: TRBV10-3
J gene: TRBJ2-1
clone size: few
D gene: -

CDR3 DNA: TGTGCCAGCAGAGCTTCCTACGAGCAGTACTTC
CDR3 protein: CASRASYEQYF
V gene: TRBV2
J gene: TRBJ2-7
clone size: -
D gene: -

CDR3 DNA: TGTGCCAGCAGCTTAGTAGTGACTAGCGGAGATACGCAGTATTTT
CDR3 protein: CASSLVVTSGDTQYF
V gene: TRBV7-2
J gene: TRBJ2-3
clone size: many
D gene: TRBD2

CDR3 DNA: TGCAGTGCCAGTAGCGGGGGGGCTTTGGAGACCCAGTACTTC
CDR3 protein: CSASSGGALETQYF
V gene: TRBV20-1
J gene: TRBJ2-5
clone size: many
D gene: TRBD2

CDR3 DNA: TGTGCCAGCAGCTTAAGGCGGTGGGGCCCGATGGATACGCAGTATTTT
CDR3 protein: CASSLRRWGPMDTQYF
V gene: TRBV11-1
J gene: TRBJ2-3
clone size: once
D gene: -

CDR3 DNA: TGCAGTGCTAGAGATGGGGCCAAGCGGACTAGCACAGATACGCAGTATTTT
CDR3 protein: CSARDGAKRTSTDTQYF
V gene: TRBV20-1
J gene: TRBJ2-3
clone size: many
D gene: -

CDR3 DNA: TGTGCCAGCAGCTACAGGGTAATAGAGACCCAGTACTTC
CDR3 protein: CASSYRVIETQYF
V gene: TRBV7-9
J gene: TRBJ2-5
clone size: many
D gene: -

CDR3 DNA: TGTGCCAGCAGTTACGCAGGAGCCATGTCACCCCTCCACTTT
CDR3 protein: CASSYAGAMSPLHF
V gene: TRBV10-3
J gene: TRBJ1-6
clone size: -
D gene: -

CDR3 DNA: TGTGCCAGTAGTATAACGGTTGCAGGGAATCAGCCCCAGCATTTT
CDR3 protein: CASSITVAGNQPQHF
V gene: TRBV19
J gene: TRBJ1-5
clone size: -
D gene: -

CDR3 DNA: TGCAGCGTTGAAGATTTAGCGGGGGCCACGGATTCCTACAATGAGCAGTTCTTC
CDR3 protein: CSVEDLAGATDSYNEQFF
V gene: TRBV29-1
J gene: TRBJ2-1
clone size: many
D gene: TRBD2

CDR3 DNA: TGTGCCACCGACGGGGTGACAGCAACTGAAGCTTTCTTT
CDR3 protein: CATDGVTATEAFF
V gene: TRBV19
J gene: TRBJ1-1
clone size: -
D gene: -

CDR3 DNA: TGTGCCAGTCAGGGACAGGGAGTAAGTCAGCCCCAGCATTTT
CDR3 protein: CASQGQGVSQPQHF
V gene: TRBV19
J gene: TRBJ1-5
clone size: many
D gene: TRBD1